This T cell receptor beta chain is drawn from a study of cytomegalovirus exposure and HLA in healthy donors. Across the whole study: Of the donors genotyped, approximately 400 in all, 65% to 90% fell in the Caucasian-associated ancestry cluster. Findings of the study overall: In a later analysis, a missense DCLRE1C variant was linked to TCR beta V- and J-gene trimming. Presence/absence analyses rested on an assumption that sequencing depth was roughly uniform across donors.

The PCR employed 60 Vbeta primers together with 13 Jbeta primers. The protocol was immunoSEQ multiplex PCR, while the TCRdb copy is restricted to in-frame clones and leaves out a portion. Among tens of thousands of clones, 69% were seen once, and the ten largest hold approximately 2.9%. To note about this clone: Its antigen remains unidentified.

From germline, CDR1 is ENHRY and CDR2 SYGVKD. V lost 6 bases, J lost 0 bases, and 2 bases stayed unmatched. CDR3 size: 14 residues. V gene TRBV10-3 combines with J gene TRBJ2-3, with 8 bases aligning to TRBD2. The sequenced sample consisted of PBMCs. The sequence derives from a man in his fifties or sixties in good health and CMV-seronegative. In DNA form, the CDR3 reads TGTGCCATCAGACCTAGCGGGAGCACAGATACGCAGTATTTT. Protein sequence: CAIRPSGSTDTQYF.